This section outlines one T cell receptor beta chain sequence together with its context. Its binding antigen is unknown. No base qualities exist here, and no much larger clone lies one base off it. The sample originates from a study of response to subunit inactivated influenza vaccine (dated by TCRdb to 2016 to 2019). About the study as a whole: Deep quantitative profiling of the T cell receptor repertoire was used in the study to follow responses to a trivalent subunit inactivated influenza vaccine. Summary of the overall study and its limitations: It was suggested by the authors that each seasonal influenza vaccination may recruit only a limited number of new T cells.

Libraries were constructed by RT-PCR. Sequencing instrument: Illumina HiSeq 2500. The public reads were run again by TCRdb, first through fastp at Q25 and then through MiXCR, and only productive beta chains were kept. Rows are unified per CDR3 protein, each entry keeping the most common DNA and genes. In this sample the table shows some 540,000 distinct CDR3 sequences, roughly 25% of which occur a single time. 2.8% of the sample is taken by the ten largest. Unmatched junction bases come to 11, with V trimmed by 7 bases and J by 5 bases. The CDR3 holds 16 amino acids from the cysteine to the phenylalanine. The entry retains the CDR3 DNA only, 48 bases that are in frame from base 1. CDR1 is given as MDHEN and CDR2 as SYDVKM, both from the germline V gene. These data also featured in a second study, about T cells expressing NK-cell markers. As the second publication notes: TCR beta cDNA libraries were made by 5'RACE template switching that added a universal primer site and unique molecular identifiers. Three sorted T-cell subsets (CD3+CD56+NKG2C+, CD3+CD56+NKG2C- and CD3+CD56-NKG2C+) from under 10 donors had their TCR beta-chain repertoires profiled. Seven of the eight sequenced donors were HCMV-seropositive and one was HCMV-seronegative. In several experiments an anti-gammadeltaTCR antibody was added to restrict sorting to alphabetaTCR-expressing T cells. In six donors, the dominant CD3+CD56+NKG2C+ clonotypes ranked among the top 10 CD8+ clonotypes, making up roughly 1.0-7.5% of CD8+ T cells. Those dominant clonotypes were again the most abundant among CD3+CD56-NKG2C+ cells in four donors, at roughly 28.3-65%. Whether the expanded NKG2C-expressing T cell clones were specific for HCMV antigens was left unclear. Randomly selected healthy volunteers, three men and five women, were used as the eight sequenced donors. HCMV-specific IgG was detected in serum with a commercial ELISA kit to determine HCMV serostatus. Ficoll density gradient centrifugation was used to isolate peripheral blood mononuclear cells from blood. Magnetic immunoseparation with Miltenyi isolation kits was used to isolate CD4+ and CD8+ T cells from PBMC. cDNA synthesis was primed from the TCR beta constant segment, followed by two successive PCR amplification steps. Sequencing of the libraries produced 2 x 150 bp reads on Illumina HiSeq 2000/2500, MiSeq or NextSeq. Reads were demultiplexed and grouped by UMI with MIGEC, and clonotypes were assembled and quantified with MiTCR. To exclude erroneous sequences, any TCR cDNA sequence not supported by at least two reads was discarded. Downstream repertoire analysis used the tcR package, and clonotypes were matched across fractions by CDR3 nucleotide sequence plus V segment. VDJmatch was used to annotate antigen specificity against VDJdb, with one amino acid substitution in CDR3 allowed.

The receptor comes from a man aged 50 to 60 who received an inactivated influenza vaccine. Donor details come from another sample of the same person, matched by shared clones. The chain is assembled from TRBV28 and TRBJ2-5; TRBD1 matches 12 bases in the middle. This sample comprised CD4+ T cells sorted from PBMCs, obtained about 11 days after vaccination. At the DNA level, the sequence is TGTGCCAGCACTCCATCCGGGACAGGGGGCCGGGAGACCCAGTACTTC. This gives the protein CASTPSGTGGRETQYF.